These 10 T cell receptor beta chains were all obtained from the same sample, sequenced in a study of T cell repertoires in cytomegalovirus infection (dated by TCRdb to between 2018 and 2021). Data came from an Illumina HiSeq 1500. In TCRdb, the public reads were trimmed at Q25 with fastp and aligned with MiXCR, with productive beta chains retained. Rows are unified per CDR3 protein, each entry keeping the most common DNA and genes. This sample is represented by fewer than 400,000 distinct CDR3 sequences; 15% to 20% of them were singletons. Around 9.3% of the sample is held by the ten biggest clonotypes. The material sequenced was PBMCs. The receptors shown here come from a human donor in good health (CMV status not recorded). Some clones in this sample may be carry-over from other donors' samples.

A few counts support this clonotype. V and J are TRBV6-8 and TRBJ2-5; 13 bases fit TRBD2. Germline V gene sequence: CDR1 MNHGY, CDR2 SAAAGT. V was pared by 8 bases and J by 5 bases, with 11 bases of the junction left unmatched. The CDR3 runs 16 residues. This CDR3 is CASAVTSGGLRETQYF. CDR3 sequence (DNA): TGTGCCAGCGCAGTGACTAGCGGGGGGCTCCGGGAGACCCAGTACTTC.

The V gene is TRBV11-2, the J gene TRBJ1-1, with D hard to call. The CDR3 sequence is 13 residues long. Germline V gene sequence: CDR1 SGHAT, CDR2 FQNNGV. Trimming shortened V by 5 bases and J by 3 bases, and 10 bases separated the two germline ends. The CDR3 DNA reads TGTGCCAGCAGCGCTACGGCCTACACTGAAGCTTTCTTT. It is translated as CASSATAYTEAFF. The full variable domain, in which reference TRBV11-2 and TRBJ1-1 provide the parts outside the CDR3, is EAGVAQSPRYKIIEKRQSVAFWCNPISGHATLYWYQQILGQGPKLLIQFQNNGVVDDSQLPKDRFSAERLKGVDSTLKIQPAKLEDSAVYLCASSATAYTEAFFGQGTRLTVV.

This clonotype was recorded many times. This chain connects TRBV14 to TRBJ2-1; D ambiguous. Trimming left V 0 bases short and J 9 bases short, with 15 bases between. Germline values: CDR1 SGHDN, CDR2 FVKESK. This CDR3 has 15 residues. The CDR3 DNA follows: TGTGCCAGCAGCCAAGATGGTATGGCGTGGGGTGAGCAGTTCTTC. Its translation is CASSQDGMAWGEQFF.

This clonotype was seen many times. CDR3 in amino acids: CASSLSQLYNEQFF. CDR3 in DNA: TGTGCCAGCAGCTTAAGTCAGCTTTACAATGAGCAGTTCTTC. The V call is TRBV7-6, the J call TRBJ2-1; D ambiguous. The V gene lost 2 bases and the J gene lost 4 bases, with 9 bases spanning the gap. Germline V gene sequence: CDR1 SGHVS, CDR2 FNYEAQ. CDR3 length equals 14 residues.

V is TRBV2 and J is TRBJ2-3; no firm D call. The V end lost 4 bases, the J end lost 3 bases, and 8 bases lay between the germline ends. Germline assignment: CDR1 SNHLY and CDR2 FYNNEI. The CDR3 is 13 residues long. CDR3 coding DNA: TGTGCCAGCAGTGGGTTTTCTACAGATACGCAGTATTTT. This translates into CASSGFSTDTQYF.

The table lists this clonotype with a few counts. The chain couples TRBV4-3 to TRBJ2-1; maybe TRBD2 (6 bases). Germline assignment: CDR1 LGHNA and CDR2 YSLEER. V dropped 0 bases and J dropped 0 bases, with 15 bases sitting between them. CDR3 size: 18 residues. CDR3 amino acids: CASSQEGGVGGSYNEQFF. In nucleotides, the CDR3 is TGCGCCAGCAGCCAAGAAGGCGGGGTAGGAGGCTCCTACAATGAGCAGTTCTTC.

The chain joins TRBV12-3 or TRBV12-4 to TRBJ1-2; the D is unclear. CDR3 length equals 12 residues. Trimming pared 0 bases from V and 7 bases from J, leaving 6 bases between. For the CDR3, the DNA is TGTGCCAGCAGTTTAGCCGGGTTTGGCTACACCTTC. Translation: CASSLAGFGYTF.

This clonotype was counted a few times. This chain links TRBV11-2 with TRBJ1-6; D is undetermined. The CDR3 spans 14 residues. In germline, CDR1 is SGHAT, CDR2 FQNNGV. The V end lost 5 bases, the J end lost 6 bases, and 11 bases lay between the germline ends. The CDR3 sequence is CASSPGFSNSPLHF. Written as DNA, the CDR3 is TGTGCCAGCAGCCCGGGATTTAGTAATTCACCCCTCCACTTT.

This sequence joins TRBV7-2 and TRBJ2-5, with D maybe TRBD2 (6 bases). V was pared by 5 bases and J by 2 bases, with 9 bases between. Germline CDR1 SGHTA, CDR2 FQGNSA. The CDR3 is 13 residues long. CDR3 sequence reads: CASSRSGQETQYF. CDR3 in DNA: TGTGCCAGCAGCCGGAGCGGGCAAGAGACCCAGTACTTC.

This clonotype was recorded at least ten times. The chain links TRBV5-1 to TRBJ2-4; tentative D call: TRBD1 (6 bases). CDR1 is SGHRS, CDR2 YFSETQ, per germline. Trimming left V 3 bases short and J 7 bases short, with 17 bases between. The CDR3 runs to 15 residues. The CDR3 loop reads CASSYRTVGVNIQYF. The DNA of the CDR3 is TGCGCCAGCAGCTACCGGACAGTTGGAGTCAACATTCAGTACTTC. Filled out from reference TRBV5-1 and TRBJ2-4, the complete variable domain reads KAGVTQTPRYLIKTRGQQVTLSCSPISGHRSVSWYQQTPGQGLQFLFEYFSETQRNKGNFPGRFSGRQFSNSRSEMNVSTLELGDSALYLCASSYRTVGVNIQYFGAGTRLSVL.